A selection of T cell receptor beta chains follows, all from one sample in a study of blood T cell repertoires in COVID-19. Repertoires were generated with immunoSEQ multiplex PCR, while TCRdb's copy carries only in-frame clones and drops some. The top ten clones hold 7.8% of a sample with fewer than 700,000 clones, around 90% of them seen once. The material sequenced was peripheral blood. The source is a woman aged 50 to 60 with COVID-19, enrolled during active disease. Both conserved end residues are trimmed from each CDR3. The order of the fields is J gene, clone size, V gene, CDR3 protein. Expanded clones get a size class; other rows say once, few or many, or leave the size out.

TRBJ2-7 - TRBV5-6 ASSLRTSGLYEQY
TRBJ2-2 - TRBV29-1 SVETGLAGELF
TRBJ2-4 once TRBV18 ASSKDRVGKNIQY
TRBJ2-1 - TRBV27 ASRINGGPFYNEQF
TRBJ1-1 - TRBV28 ASSLSQNTEAF
TRBJ2-5 - TRBV23-1 ASSQLGLTGAQETQY
TRBJ2-7 - TRBV9 ASSVASNKFYEQY
TRBJ2-3 - TRBV6-1 ASSTRPSLRDTQY
TRBJ2-2 - TRBV9 ASSVVGTRPGELF
TRBJ2-3 - TRBV12-3/TRBV12-4 ASRSRGTDTQY
TRBJ1-6 - TRBV11-2 ASSPQGMGNSPLH
TRBJ1-1 - TRBV5-1 ASSLSGQGGTEAF
TRBJ1-1 - TRBV5-1 ASSLGRGWPEAF
TRBJ2-3 - TRBV9 ASSVVGGEDTQY
TRBJ2-5 - TRBV5-1 ASSPEAETQY
TRBJ1-2 - TRBV2 ASSIDRNYGYT
TRBJ1-3 - TRBV6-5 ASSYSSARSGNTIY
TRBJ2-6 - TRBV30 AWSAGYGANVLT